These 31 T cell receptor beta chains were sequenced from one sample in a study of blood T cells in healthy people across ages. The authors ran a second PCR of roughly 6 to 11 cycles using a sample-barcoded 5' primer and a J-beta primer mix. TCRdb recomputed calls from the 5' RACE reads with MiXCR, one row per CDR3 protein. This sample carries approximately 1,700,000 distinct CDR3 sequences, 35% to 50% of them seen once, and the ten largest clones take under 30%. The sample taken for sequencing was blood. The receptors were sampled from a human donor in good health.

Here the CDR3 reads CAISESKGDRLSGGYTF. CDR3 DNA sequence: TGTGCCATCAGTGAGTCGAAAGGAGACAGGTTGAGCGGTGGCTACACCTTC. This sequence joins TRBV10-3 and TRBJ1-2, with a weak D call TRBD1 (6 bases). V gave up 0 bases and J gave up 7 bases, with 21 bases separating them. This CDR3 has 17 amino acids. The germline V gene encodes CDR1 ENHRY and CDR2 SYGVKD.

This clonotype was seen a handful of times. The CDR3 DNA sequence: TGTGCCAGCAGTTATAACCCAGGTGGGAACTACGAGCAGTACTTC. It codes for CASSYNPGGNYEQYF. The V and J genes are TRBV6-6 and TRBJ2-7; D is ambiguous. The CDR3 has 15 amino acids. Germline CDR1 and CDR2: MNHNY and SVGAGI (reference sequence). Trimming took 3 bases from V and 3 from J, leaving 15 bases between them.

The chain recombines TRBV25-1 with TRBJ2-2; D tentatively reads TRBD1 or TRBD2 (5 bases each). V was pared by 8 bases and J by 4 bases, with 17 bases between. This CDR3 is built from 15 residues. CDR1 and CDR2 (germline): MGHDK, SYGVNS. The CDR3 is CASGSFRDPTGELFF. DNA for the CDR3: TGTGCCAGCGGATCCTTCCGGGACCCCACCGGGGAGCTGTTTTTT.

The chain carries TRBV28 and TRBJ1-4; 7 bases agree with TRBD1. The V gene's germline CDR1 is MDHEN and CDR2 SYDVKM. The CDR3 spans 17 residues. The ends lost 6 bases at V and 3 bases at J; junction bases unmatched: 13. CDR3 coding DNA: TGTGCCAGCAGCTCCCGGGCGGACAGGTTTTCTAATGAAAAACTGTTTTTT. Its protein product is CASSSRADRFSNEKLFF.

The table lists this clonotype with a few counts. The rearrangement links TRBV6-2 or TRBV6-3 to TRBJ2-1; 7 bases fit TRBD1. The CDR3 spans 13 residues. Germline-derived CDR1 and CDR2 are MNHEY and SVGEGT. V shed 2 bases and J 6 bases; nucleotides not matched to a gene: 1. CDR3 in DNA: TGTGCCAGCAGTTACCCAGGGGGCAATGAGCAGTTCTTC. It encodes CASSYPGGNEQFF.

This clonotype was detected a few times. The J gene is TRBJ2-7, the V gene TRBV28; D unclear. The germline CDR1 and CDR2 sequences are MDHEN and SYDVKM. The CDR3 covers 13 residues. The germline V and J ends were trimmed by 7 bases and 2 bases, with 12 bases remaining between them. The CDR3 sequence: CASNAALTYEQYF. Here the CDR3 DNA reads TGTGCCAGCAACGCGGCACTTACCTACGAGCAGTACTTC.

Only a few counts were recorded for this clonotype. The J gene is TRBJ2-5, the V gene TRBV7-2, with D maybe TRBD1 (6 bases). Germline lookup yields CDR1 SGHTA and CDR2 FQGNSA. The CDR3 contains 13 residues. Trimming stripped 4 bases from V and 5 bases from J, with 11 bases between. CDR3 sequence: CASSSGEGETQYF. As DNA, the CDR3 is TGTGCCAGCAGCTCAGGGGAAGGGGAGACCCAGTACTTC.

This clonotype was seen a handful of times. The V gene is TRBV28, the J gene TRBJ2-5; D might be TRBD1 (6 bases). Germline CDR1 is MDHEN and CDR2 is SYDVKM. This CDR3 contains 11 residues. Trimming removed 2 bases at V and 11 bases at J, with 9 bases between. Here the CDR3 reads CASSLRGKQYF. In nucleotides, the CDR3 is TGTGCCAGCAGTTTAAGGGGGAAGCAGTACTTC.

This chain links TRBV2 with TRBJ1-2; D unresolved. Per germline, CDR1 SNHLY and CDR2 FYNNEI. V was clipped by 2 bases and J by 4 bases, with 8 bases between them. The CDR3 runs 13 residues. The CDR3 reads CASSEIRLYGYTF. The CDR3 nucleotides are TGTGCCAGCAGTGAAATTCGCCTCTATGGCTACACCTTC.

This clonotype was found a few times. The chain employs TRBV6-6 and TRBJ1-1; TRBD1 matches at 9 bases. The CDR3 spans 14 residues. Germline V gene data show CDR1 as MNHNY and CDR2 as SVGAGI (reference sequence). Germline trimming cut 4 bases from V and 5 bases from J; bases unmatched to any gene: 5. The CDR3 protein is CASSSTGGITEAFF. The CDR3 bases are TGTGCCAGCAGTTCGACAGGGGGAATAACTGAAGCTTTCTTT.

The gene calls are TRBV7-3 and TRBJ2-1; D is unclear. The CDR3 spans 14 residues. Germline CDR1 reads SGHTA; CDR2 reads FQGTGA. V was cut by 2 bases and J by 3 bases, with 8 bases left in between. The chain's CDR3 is CASSLYGDYNEQFF. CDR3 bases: TGTGCCAGCAGCTTATATGGCGACTACAATGAGCAGTTCTTC.

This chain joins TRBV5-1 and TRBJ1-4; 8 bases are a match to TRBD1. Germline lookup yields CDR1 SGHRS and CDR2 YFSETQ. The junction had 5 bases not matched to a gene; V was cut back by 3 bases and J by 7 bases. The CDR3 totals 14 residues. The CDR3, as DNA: TGCGCCAGCAGCTCCAGGGGGCTAAGTGAAAAACTGTTTTTT. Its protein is CASSSRGLSEKLFF.

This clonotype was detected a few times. The chain's CDR3 is CASSGGTGLGLYYGYTF. In DNA form, the CDR3 reads TGTGCCAGCAGCGGCGGGACAGGACTAGGACTTTACTATGGCTACACCTTC. The chain links TRBV9 to TRBJ1-2, with 8 nucleotides matching TRBD1. V lost 3 bases to trimming and J lost 3 bases; unmatched junction nucleotides: 13. The CDR3 consists of 17 residues. Germline V lookup: CDR1 SGDLS, CDR2 YYNGEE.

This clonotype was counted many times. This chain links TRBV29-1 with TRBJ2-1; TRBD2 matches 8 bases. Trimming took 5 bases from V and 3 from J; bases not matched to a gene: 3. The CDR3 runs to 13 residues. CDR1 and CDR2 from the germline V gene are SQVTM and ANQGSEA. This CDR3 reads CSVSGGDYNEQFF. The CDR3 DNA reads TGCAGCGTTAGCGGGGGTGACTACAATGAGCAGTTCTTC.

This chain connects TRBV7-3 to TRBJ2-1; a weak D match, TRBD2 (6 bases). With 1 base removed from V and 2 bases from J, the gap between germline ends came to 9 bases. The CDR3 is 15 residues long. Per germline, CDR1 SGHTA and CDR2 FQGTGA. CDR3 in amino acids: CASSLNSGPYNEQFF. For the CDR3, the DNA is TGTGCCAGCAGCTTAAATAGCGGACCCTACAATGAGCAGTTCTTC. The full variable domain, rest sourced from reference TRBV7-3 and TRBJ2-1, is GAGVSQTPSNKVTEKGKYVELRCDPISGHTALYWYRQSLGQGPEFLIYFQGTGAADDSGLPNDRFFAVRPEGSVSTLKIQRTERGDSAVYLCASSLNSGPYNEQFFGPGTRLTVL.

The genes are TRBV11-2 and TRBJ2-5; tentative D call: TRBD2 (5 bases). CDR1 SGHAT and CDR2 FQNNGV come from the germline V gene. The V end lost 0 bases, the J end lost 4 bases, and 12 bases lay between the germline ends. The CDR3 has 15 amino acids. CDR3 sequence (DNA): TGTGCCAGCAGCTTAGAGAGGGATTATGGAGAGACCCAGTACTTC. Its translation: CASSLERDYGETQYF.

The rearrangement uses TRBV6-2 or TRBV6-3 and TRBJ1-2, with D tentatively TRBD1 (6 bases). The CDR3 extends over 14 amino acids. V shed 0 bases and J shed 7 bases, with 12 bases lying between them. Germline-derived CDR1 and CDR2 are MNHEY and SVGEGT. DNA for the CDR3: TGTGCCAGCAGTTACTCCACGGGACACCGTGGCTACACCTTC. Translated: CASSYSTGHRGYTF.

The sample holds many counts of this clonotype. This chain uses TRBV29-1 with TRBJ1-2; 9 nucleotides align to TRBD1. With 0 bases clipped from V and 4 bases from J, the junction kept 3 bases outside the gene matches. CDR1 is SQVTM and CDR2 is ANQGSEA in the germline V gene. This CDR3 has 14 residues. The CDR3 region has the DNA TGCAGCGTTGAAGATACGGGACAGGGCTATGGCTACACCTTC. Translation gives CSVEDTGQGYGYTF.

In DNA, the CDR3 is TGTGCCAGCAGCTTAGGGGTCAGGGGAGAGACCCAGTACTTC. Translation gives CASSLGVRGETQYF. V is TRBV7-2 and J is TRBJ2-5; D perhaps matches TRBD1 (6 bases). The length of the CDR3 is 14 residues. Trimming took 1 base from V and 4 from J, leaving 10 bases between them. Germline V lookup: CDR1 SGHTA, CDR2 FQGNSA.

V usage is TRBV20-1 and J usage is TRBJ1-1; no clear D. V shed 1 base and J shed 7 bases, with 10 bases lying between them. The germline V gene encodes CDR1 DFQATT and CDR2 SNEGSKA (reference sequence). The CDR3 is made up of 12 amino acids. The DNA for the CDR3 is TGCAGTGCTAGAGTCGGGTTGGATGAAGCTTTCTTT. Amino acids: CSARVGLDEAFF.

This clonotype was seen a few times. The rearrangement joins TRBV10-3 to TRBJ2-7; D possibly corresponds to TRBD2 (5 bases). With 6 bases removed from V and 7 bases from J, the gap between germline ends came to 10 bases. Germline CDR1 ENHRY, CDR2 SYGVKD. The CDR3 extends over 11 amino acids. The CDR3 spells CAIRDSGEQYF. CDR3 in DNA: TGTGCCATCAGGGACTCGGGGGAGCAGTACTTC.

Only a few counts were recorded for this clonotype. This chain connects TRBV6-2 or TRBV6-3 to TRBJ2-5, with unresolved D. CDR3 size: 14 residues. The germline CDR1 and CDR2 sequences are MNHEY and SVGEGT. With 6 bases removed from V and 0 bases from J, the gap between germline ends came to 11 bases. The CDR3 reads CASRSRMYQETQYF. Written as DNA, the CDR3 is TGTGCCAGCAGGAGTCGAATGTACCAAGAGACCCAGTACTTC.

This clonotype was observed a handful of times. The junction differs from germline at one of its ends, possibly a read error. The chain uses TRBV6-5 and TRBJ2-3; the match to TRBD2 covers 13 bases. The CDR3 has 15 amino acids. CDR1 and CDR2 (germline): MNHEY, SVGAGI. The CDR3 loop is CASTPGLAGVDTRYF. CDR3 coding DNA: TGTGCCAGCACACCAGGACTAGCGGGGGTAGATACGCGGTATTTT.

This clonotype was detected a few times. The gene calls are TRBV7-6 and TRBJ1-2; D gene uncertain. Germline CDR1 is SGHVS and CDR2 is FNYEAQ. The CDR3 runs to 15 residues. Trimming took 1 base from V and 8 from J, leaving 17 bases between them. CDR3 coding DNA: TGTGCCAGCAGCTTAGTTGCCGGTGAGGGTTGGGGCTACACCTTC. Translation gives CASSLVAGEGWGYTF.

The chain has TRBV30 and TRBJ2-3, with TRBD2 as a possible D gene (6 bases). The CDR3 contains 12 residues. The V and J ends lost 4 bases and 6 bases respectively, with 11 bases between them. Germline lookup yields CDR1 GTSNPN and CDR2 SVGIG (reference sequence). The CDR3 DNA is TGTGCCTGGACGGTTGGGGGGGATACGCAGTATTTT. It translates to CAWTVGGDTQYF.

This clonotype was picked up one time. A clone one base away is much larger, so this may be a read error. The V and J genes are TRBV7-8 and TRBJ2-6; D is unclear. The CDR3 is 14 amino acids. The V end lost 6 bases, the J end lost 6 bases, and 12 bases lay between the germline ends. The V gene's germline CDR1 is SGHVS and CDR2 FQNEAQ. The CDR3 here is CASRPAVEANVLTF. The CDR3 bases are TGTGCCAGCAGACCAGCTGTAGAGGCCAACGTCCTGACTTTC.

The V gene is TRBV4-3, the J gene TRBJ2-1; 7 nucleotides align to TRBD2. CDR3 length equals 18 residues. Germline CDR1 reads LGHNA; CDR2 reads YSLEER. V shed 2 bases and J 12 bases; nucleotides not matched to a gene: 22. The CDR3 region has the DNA TGCGCCAGCAGCCAAATGAGCGGGGCAGGGACTGGGTCCAGCGGGCAGTTCTTC. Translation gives CASSQMSGAGTGSSGQFF.

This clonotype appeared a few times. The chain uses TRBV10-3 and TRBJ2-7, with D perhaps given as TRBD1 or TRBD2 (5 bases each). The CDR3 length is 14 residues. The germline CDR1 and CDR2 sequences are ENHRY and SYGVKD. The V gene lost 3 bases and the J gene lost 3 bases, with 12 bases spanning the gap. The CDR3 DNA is TGTGCCATCAGTGATGAGGGACGAGGCTACGAGCAGTACTTC. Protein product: CAISDEGRGYEQYF.

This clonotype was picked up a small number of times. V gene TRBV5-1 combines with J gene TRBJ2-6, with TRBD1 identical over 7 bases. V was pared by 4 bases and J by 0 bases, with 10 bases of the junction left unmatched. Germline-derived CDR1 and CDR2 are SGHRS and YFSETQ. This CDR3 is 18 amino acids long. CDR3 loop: CASSTSTGPNSGANVLTF. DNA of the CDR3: TGCGCCAGCAGCACCTCGACAGGGCCTAACTCTGGGGCCAACGTCCTGACTTTC.

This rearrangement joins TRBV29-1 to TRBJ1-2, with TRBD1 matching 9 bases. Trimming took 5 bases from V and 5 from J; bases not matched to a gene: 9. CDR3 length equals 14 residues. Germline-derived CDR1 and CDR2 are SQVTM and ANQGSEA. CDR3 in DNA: TGCAGCGTTAATAGGGACAGGGATAGGTATGGCTACACCTTC. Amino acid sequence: CSVNRDRDRYGYTF.

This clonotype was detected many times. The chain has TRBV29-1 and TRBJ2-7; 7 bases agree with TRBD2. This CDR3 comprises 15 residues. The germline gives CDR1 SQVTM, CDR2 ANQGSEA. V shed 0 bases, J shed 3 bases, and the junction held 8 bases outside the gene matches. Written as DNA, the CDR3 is TGCAGCGTTGAAGATCCCGCTAGCGGAATCTACGAGCAGTACTTC. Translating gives CSVEDPASGIYEQYF.